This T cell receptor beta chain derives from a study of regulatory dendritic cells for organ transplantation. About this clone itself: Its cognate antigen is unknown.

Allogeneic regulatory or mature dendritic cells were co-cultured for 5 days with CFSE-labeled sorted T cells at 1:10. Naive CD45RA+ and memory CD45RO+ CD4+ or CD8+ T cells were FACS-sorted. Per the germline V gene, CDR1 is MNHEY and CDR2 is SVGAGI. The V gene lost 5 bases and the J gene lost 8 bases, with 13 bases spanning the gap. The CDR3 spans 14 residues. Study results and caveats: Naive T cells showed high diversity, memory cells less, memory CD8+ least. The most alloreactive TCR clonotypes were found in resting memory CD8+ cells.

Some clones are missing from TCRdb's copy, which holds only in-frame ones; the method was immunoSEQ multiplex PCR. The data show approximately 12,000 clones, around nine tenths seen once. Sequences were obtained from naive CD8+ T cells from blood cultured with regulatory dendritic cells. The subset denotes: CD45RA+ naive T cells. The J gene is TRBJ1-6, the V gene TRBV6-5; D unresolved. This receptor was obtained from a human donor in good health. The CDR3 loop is CASSTTFGHSPLHF. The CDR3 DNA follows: TGTGCCAGCAGTACAACGTTCGGACATTCACCCCTCCACTTT.